These 23 T cell receptor beta chains were sequenced from one sample in a study of response to subunit inactivated influenza vaccine (dated by TCRdb to the late 2010s). This specimen's time point label, per the study, means: 45 days after influenza vaccine administration. Library preparation was by RT-PCR. Sequencer: Illumina HiSeq 2500. Starting from the raw public reads, TCRdb applied fastp trimming at Q25, assembled clones with MiXCR and retained in-frame beta chains. Each entry merges the rows of one CDR3 protein and shows their most common DNA and genes. Across this sample there are about 160,000 distinct CDR3 sequences, with approximately 11% seen only once. Together, the top ten hold around an eighth of the sample. Sequenced material: non-naive T cells sorted from PBMCs, taken 35 to 45 days after vaccination. The cell subset or site label for this specimen denotes: memory T cell fraction. Source of these receptors: a man aged 45-60 years who received an inactivated influenza vaccine. Donor details come from another sample of the same person, matched by shared clones.

This clonotype was counted many times. The rearrangement links TRBV20-1 to TRBJ2-7, with unresolved D. The CDR3 contains 13 residues. V was cut by 5 bases and J by 0 bases, with 11 bases left in between. The germline V gene has CDR1 DFQATT and CDR2 SNEGSKA (reference sequence). CDR3 sequence: CSAPTGTSYEQYF. CDR3 nucleotides: TGCAGTGCTCCGACTGGTACCTCCTACGAGCAGTACTTC.

This clonotype was found a few times. This sequence joins TRBV7-2 and TRBJ1-1; D ambiguous. Germline CDR1 and CDR2: SGHTA and FQGNSA. The CDR3 runs 12 residues. Trimming shortened V by 5 bases and J by 8 bases, and 12 bases separated the two germline ends. CDR3 bases: TGTGCCAGCAGCCTCCTCGGGATAGAAGCTTTCTTT. This translates into CASSLLGIEAFF.

The rearrangement links TRBV20-1 to TRBJ2-5, with 10 nucleotides matching TRBD1. The junction had 8 bases not matched to a gene; V was cut back by 6 bases and J by 4 bases. The CDR3 runs to 14 residues. The germline V gene has CDR1 DFQATT and CDR2 SNEGSKA (reference sequence). CDR3 bases: TGCAGTGCCTACAGGGACAGGGGCGGAGAGACCCAGTACTTC. It codes for CSAYRDRGGETQYF.

This clonotype occurred a few times. The V call is TRBV11-2, the J call TRBJ2-5; 8 bases agree with TRBD2. After removal of 5 bases from V and 5 bases from J, the junction contained 13 bases not matched to a gene. This CDR3 has 16 amino acids. Germline CDR1 reads SGHAT; CDR2 reads FQNNGV. The CDR3 sequence is CASSLNRGGLGETQYF. CDR3 nucleotide sequence: TGTGCCAGCAGCCTTAACCGGGGGGGCTTGGGTGAGACCCAGTACTTC.

The V call is TRBV2, the J call TRBJ1-4; D unresolved. V lost 3 bases to trimming and J lost 0 bases, with 11 bases between them. Germline CDR1 and CDR2: SNHLY and FYNNEI. The length of the CDR3 is 16 residues. The CDR3 sequence: CASSERTLATNEKLFF. In DNA form, the CDR3 reads TGTGCCAGCAGTGAGAGGACCCTGGCAACTAATGAAAAACTGTTTTTT. The full variable domain, with the rest looked up from reference TRBV2 and TRBJ1-4, is EPEVTQTPSHQVTQMGQEVILRCVPISNHLYFYWYRQILGQKVEFLVSFYNNEISEKSEIFDDQFSVERPDGSNFTLKIRSTKLEDSAMYFCASSERTLATNEKLFFGSGTQLSVL.

In this sample, this clonotype turned up many times. This chain uses TRBV5-1 with TRBJ1-2; D gene ambiguous. Trimming cost V 4 bases and J 8 bases, with 15 bases left between them. CDR3 size: 13 residues. Germline V gene data show CDR1 as SGHRS and CDR2 as YFSETQ. CDR3 sequence (DNA): TGCGCCAGCAGCCAGGACCCATCGGGAGGCTACACCTTC. This sequence encodes CASSQDPSGGYTF.

Many counts were recorded for this clonotype. This chain links TRBV4-2 with TRBJ1-6; a weak D match, TRBD1 (5 bases). Germline assignment: CDR1 LGHNA and CDR2 YNFKEQ. With 1 base removed from V and 8 bases from J, the gap between germline ends came to 18 bases. The length of the CDR3 is 17 residues. CDR3 nucleotide sequence: TGTGCCAGCAGCCAAGTGTTCGCGGCCGGGGGGGATTCACCCCTCCACTTT. This sequence encodes CASSQVFAAGGDSPLHF.

There are many counts of this clonotype. The chain has TRBV20-1 and TRBJ2-7; no definite D call. The V and J ends lost 3 bases and 4 bases respectively, with 7 bases between them. The CDR3 has 11 residues. Germline CDR1 reads DFQATT; CDR2 reads SNEGSKA (reference sequence). CDR3 protein: CSASHLYEQYF. In DNA, the CDR3 is TGCAGTGCTAGTCACCTTTACGAGCAGTACTTC.

This clonotype appeared a few times. J is TRBJ1-3 and V is TRBV6-2 or TRBV6-3, with D perhaps TRBD1 (6 bases). This CDR3 spans 14 amino acids. Germline V gene data show CDR1 as MNHEY and CDR2 as SVGEGT. V lost 7 bases to trimming and J lost 7 bases, with 17 bases between them. CDR3 sequence reads: CASTPWTEGNTIYF. In nucleotides, the CDR3 is TGTGCCAGCACCCCTTGGACAGAGGGCAACACCATATATTTT.

This clonotype was seen ten or more times. V and J are TRBV6-1 and TRBJ2-5; D call uncertain. With 6 bases removed from V and 6 bases from J, the gap between germline ends came to 17 bases. The CDR3 sequence is 14 residues long. Per germline, CDR1 MNHNS and CDR2 SASEGT. This CDR3 is CASRKHRTGKTQYF. The CDR3 region has the DNA TGTGCCAGCAGAAAACACCGGACCGGAAAGACCCAGTACTTC.

This clonotype has a handful of counts. The chain combines TRBV18 with TRBJ1-4, with a tentative D call TRBD1 (6 bases). There are 16 residues in the CDR3. Trimming stripped 6 bases from V and 0 bases from J, with 14 bases between. In germline, CDR1 is KGHSH, CDR2 LQKENI. This chain's CDR3 is CASSQLTGPTNEKLFF. CDR3 DNA sequence: TGTGCCAGCTCTCAATTGACAGGTCCAACTAATGAAAAACTGTTTTTT.

This clonotype appeared a few times. This chain joins TRBV3-1 and TRBJ2-2; the match to TRBD2 covers 10 bases. This CDR3 has 17 amino acids. CDR1 LGHDT and CDR2 YNNKEL come from the germline V gene (reference sequence). The junction had 11 bases not matched to a gene; V was cut back by 3 bases and J by 7 bases. CDR3 loop: CASSHSGTSVGDGELFF. The CDR3 DNA follows: TGTGCCAGCAGCCACAGTGGGACTAGCGTAGGGGACGGGGAGCTGTTTTTT. The whole variable domain, remainder taken from reference TRBV3-1 and TRBJ2-2, is DTAVSQTPKYLVTQMGNDKSIKCEQNLGHDTMYWYKQDSKKFLKIMFSYNNKELIINETVPNRFSPKSPDKAHLNLHINSLELGDSAVYFCASSHSGTSVGDGELFFGEGSRLTVL.

This clonotype has more than one count but fewer than ten. This chain links TRBV7-2 with TRBJ2-7, with 10 bases that match TRBD1. This CDR3 spans 14 amino acids. The trim removed 4 bases at V and 8 bases at J, leaving 8 bases unmatched. The V gene's germline CDR1 is SGHTA and CDR2 FQGNSA. The CDR3 sequence: CASSSGQGPRKQYF. DNA of the CDR3: TGTGCCAGCAGCTCGGGACAGGGGCCCCGTAAGCAGTACTTC.

For this clonotype: A much larger clone lies one base from this, so it may be a read error. J is TRBJ2-7 and V is TRBV7-2, with TRBD1 matching 7 bases. Germline values: CDR1 SGHTA, CDR2 FQGNSA. V trimming: 2 bases; J trimming: 8 bases; junction bases outside the gene matches: 6. This CDR3 has 13 amino acids. CDR3 sequence: CASSLQGVYKQYF. CDR3 bases: TGTGCCAGCAGCTTACAGGGGGTGTACAAGCAGTACTTC.

V is TRBV20-1 and J is TRBJ2-7; 8 positions agree with TRBD2. V dropped 3 bases and J dropped 6; count of bases not matched to a gene: 10. Germline assignment: CDR1 DFQATT and CDR2 SNEGSKA (reference sequence). The CDR3 loop spans 14 amino acids. CDR3: CSASVSGTRSEQYF. The DNA for the CDR3 is TGCAGTGCTAGCGTATCCGGGACTAGAAGCGAGCAGTACTTC.

V usage is TRBV11-2 and J usage is TRBJ2-7, with unresolved D. Per the germline V gene, CDR1 is SGHAT and CDR2 is FQNNGV. The CDR3 consists of 14 residues. V lost 3 bases to trimming and J lost 0 bases, with 9 bases between them. The CDR3 region has the DNA TGTGCCAGCAGCTTCCAGGTCGGCTCCTACGAGCAGTACTTC. This sequence encodes CASSFQVGSYEQYF. The full variable domain, completed using reference TRBV11-2 and TRBJ2-7, is EAGVAQSPRYKIIEKRQSVAFWCNPISGHATLYWYQQILGQGPKLLIQFQNNGVVDDSQLPKDRFSAERLKGVDSTLKIQPAKLEDSAVYLCASSFQVGSYEQYFGPGTRLTVT.

This clonotype was detected a few times. V usage is TRBV6-5 and J usage is TRBJ2-7, with 7 bases lining up with TRBD1. Per germline, CDR1 MNHEY and CDR2 SVGAGI. The length of the CDR3 is 13 residues. J gave up 3 bases and V 4 bases, and 3 bases lay outside the gene matches. DNA for the CDR3: TGTGCCAGCAGTTGGACAGGCAACTACGAGCAGTACTTC. It encodes CASSWTGNYEQYF.

The chain carries TRBV12-3 or TRBV12-4 and TRBJ2-5, with 7 bases identical to TRBD1. The CDR3 has 15 residues. Losses at the gene ends were 2 bases for V and 4 bases for J; bases not matched to a gene: 7. DNA of the CDR3: TGTGCCAGCAGTTTAATAGGGGGCTCGGGAGAGACCCAGTACTTC. It codes for CASSLIGGSGETQYF.

This clonotype occurred many times. CDR3 loop: CASSETSYGYTF. CDR3 coding DNA: TGTGCCAGCAGTGAGACATCTTATGGCTACACCTTC. The chain carries TRBV2 and TRBJ1-2, with D unclear. The CDR3 is 12 residues long. Trimming removed 3 bases at V and 5 bases at J, with 7 bases between. Germline V lookup: CDR1 SNHLY, CDR2 FYNNEI.

This clonotype was detected ten times or more. J is TRBJ2-4 and V is TRBV2; 7 bases fit TRBD1. CDR3 length equals 17 residues. Trimming took 3 bases from V and 1 from J; bases not matched to a gene: 9. Germline assignment: CDR1 SNHLY and CDR2 FYNNEI. The CDR3 DNA is TGTGCCAGCAGTGATCACTTTCGGGACAGCGCCAAAAACATTCAGTACTTC. This gives the protein CASSDHFRDSAKNIQYF.

This clonotype was seen repeatedly, ten times or more. This sequence joins TRBV7-9 and TRBJ2-1, with D possibly matching TRBD2 (5 bases). The V end was cut by 3 bases, the J end by 7 bases, with 10 bases between. This CDR3 contains 13 residues. CDR1 is SEHNR and CDR2 is FQNEAQ in the germline V gene (reference sequence). The CDR3 is CASSLDRGNEQFF. The CDR3 nucleotides are TGTGCCAGCAGCTTGGACCGAGGGAATGAGCAGTTCTTC.

The chain is built from TRBV7-2 and TRBJ2-7; 12 bases line up with TRBD2. The CDR3 spans 15 residues. The V gene end was trimmed by 4 bases and the J gene end by 3 bases; junction bases not matched to a gene: 4. Germline V lookup: CDR1 SGHTA, CDR2 FQGNSA. CDR3 sequence (DNA): TGTGCCAGCAGCTCACGGACTAGCGGGAACTACGAGCAGTACTTC. Amino acid sequence: CASSSRTSGNYEQYF.

There are many counts of this clonotype. This chain joins TRBV9 and TRBJ2-7; D is unresolved. The CDR3 sequence is 15 residues long. With 0 bases removed from V and 4 bases from J, the gap between germline ends came to 14 bases. Germline V gene sequence: CDR1 SGDLS, CDR2 YYNGEE. CDR3 nucleotides: TGTGCCAGCAGCGTAGGAGGCGGCCGTAATTACGAGCAGTACTTC. This codes for CASSVGGGRNYEQYF. Combining the CDR3 with reference TRBV9 and TRBJ2-7 gives the whole variable domain DSGVTQTPKHLITATGQRVTLRCSPRSGDLSVYWYQQSLDQGLQFLIQYYNGEERAKGNILERFSAQQFPDLHSELNLSSLELGDSALYFCASSVGGGRNYEQYFGPGTRLTVT.